This is a list of T cell receptor beta chains from one sample in a study of blood T cells in healthy people across ages. TCRdb ran MiXCR on the 5' RACE reads and lists one entry per CDR3 protein. The sample consists of approximately 800,000 distinct CDR3 sequences, about 25% of them appearing once. These data were likewise used in another study, on T cells of mothers and their children.

The sequenced material came from blood. Receptor source: a boy aged 5 to 17 in good health. Both conserved end residues are part of each CDR3. A D gene is named only where the DNA matches it firmly. Expanded clones are given a class, and other clones once, few, many or no size at all.

abundance: few; j_gene: TRBJ2-7; d_gene: NA; v_gene: TRBV4-3; CDR3aa: CASSQVFVVGGSYEQYF; CDR3nt: TGCGCCAGCAGCCAAGTGTTCGTTGTAGGGGGCTCCTACGAGCAGTACTTC
abundance: once; j_gene: TRBJ2-1; d_gene: NA; v_gene: TRBV15; CDR3aa: CATSKGLATLSYNEQFF; CDR3nt: TGTGCCACCAGCAAAGGGCTAGCGACCCTCTCCTACAATGAGCAGTTCTTC
abundance: few; j_gene: TRBJ2-3; d_gene: NA; v_gene: TRBV6-2/TRBV6-3; CDR3aa: CASTRGGPSTDTQYF; CDR3nt: TGTGCCAGCACCAGGGGGGGACCAAGCACAGATACGCAGTATTTT
abundance: NA; j_gene: TRBJ2-1; d_gene: TRBD2; v_gene: TRBV12-3/TRBV12-4; CDR3aa: CASSAAGVRHDEQFF; CDR3nt: TGCGCCAGCAGTGCTGCGGGAGTCCGGCATGATGAGCAGTTCTTC
abundance: NA; j_gene: TRBJ2-5; d_gene: NA; v_gene: TRBV7-3; CDR3aa: CASSLTGMAYQETQYF; CDR3nt: TGTGCCAGCAGCTTAACAGGGATGGCCTACCAAGAGACCCAGTACTTC
abundance: NA; j_gene: TRBJ2-5; d_gene: NA; v_gene: TRBV10-3; CDR3aa: CAISGGEETQYF; CDR3nt: TGTGCCATCAGTGGAGGGGAGGAGACCCAGTACTTC
abundance: NA; j_gene: TRBJ2-1; d_gene: NA; v_gene: TRBV9; CDR3aa: CASSVAGQQSSYNEQFF; CDR3nt: TGTGCCAGCAGCGTAGCTGGTCAACAGAGCTCCTACAATGAGCAGTTCTTC
abundance: few; j_gene: TRBJ2-7; d_gene: TRBD1; v_gene: TRBV7-2; CDR3aa: CASSSSGTGGLEQYF; CDR3nt: TGTGCCAGCAGCTCTAGCGGGACAGGGGGCCTCGAGCAGTACTTC
abundance: few; j_gene: TRBJ2-2; d_gene: TRBD2; v_gene: TRBV9; CDR3aa: CASRTSGGSTGELFF; CDR3nt: TGTGCCAGCAGAACAAGCGGGGGGTCCACCGGGGAGCTGTTTTTT
abundance: few; j_gene: TRBJ2-1; d_gene: TRBD2; v_gene: TRBV29-1; CDR3aa: CSALGGTSSYNEQFF; CDR3nt: TGCAGCGCCCTCGGGGGGACGAGCTCCTACAATGAGCAGTTCTTC
abundance: NA; j_gene: TRBJ1-1; d_gene: TRBD1; v_gene: TRBV28; CDR3aa: CASRPLPTGGKTEAFF; CDR3nt: TGTGCCAGCAGGCCCCTCCCGACAGGGGGTAAGACTGAAGCTTTCTTT
abundance: NA; j_gene: TRBJ2-4; d_gene: TRBD2; v_gene: TRBV7-2; CDR3aa: CASRGLAGVAENIQYF; CDR3nt: TGCGCCAGCAGGGGACTAGCGGGGGTAGCCGAAAACATTCAGTACTTC
abundance: few; j_gene: TRBJ2-1; d_gene: NA; v_gene: TRBV4-3; CDR3aa: CASSQDPRGSPNNEQFF; CDR3nt: TGCGCCAGCAGCCAAGATCCTCGGGGCTCCCCGAACAATGAGCAGTTCTTC
abundance: NA; j_gene: TRBJ1-1; d_gene: TRBD1; v_gene: TRBV5-1; CDR3aa: CASSIPGTGETEAFF; CDR3nt: TGCGCCAGCAGCATACCCGGGACAGGGGAAACTGAAGCTTTCTTT
abundance: few; j_gene: TRBJ2-3; d_gene: TRBD2; v_gene: TRBV29-1; CDR3aa: CSVDYTGASGSTDTQYF; CDR3nt: TGCAGCGTTGATTACACTGGGGCTAGCGGGAGCACAGATACGCAGTATTTT
abundance: NA; j_gene: TRBJ2-7; d_gene: TRBD2; v_gene: TRBV7-3; CDR3aa: CASSLSYGWAAQGAGGPSYEQYF; CDR3nt: TGTGCCAGCAGCTTAAGTTACGGCTGGGCGGCCCAGGGCGCGGGAGGCCCCTCCTACGAGCAGTACTTC
abundance: NA; j_gene: TRBJ1-2; d_gene: NA; v_gene: TRBV7-2; CDR3aa: CASSLGLFGSTGGYTF; CDR3nt: TGTGCCAGCAGCTTAGGTCTTTTTGGCAGTACGGGGGGCTACACCTTC
abundance: NA; j_gene: TRBJ1-6; d_gene: NA; v_gene: TRBV6-5; CDR3aa: CASSYSAPTGSSPLHF; CDR3nt: TGTGCCAGCAGTTACTCCGCTCCCACAGGCAGTTCACCCCTCCACTTT
abundance: NA; j_gene: TRBJ1-2; d_gene: TRBD1; v_gene: TRBV6-1; CDR3aa: CASSERGTGSYGYTF; CDR3nt: TGTGCCAGCAGTGAACGGGGGACAGGGTCGTATGGCTACACCTTC
abundance: NA; j_gene: TRBJ2-5; d_gene: NA; v_gene: TRBV4-2; CDR3aa: CASSRGQLGGVETQYF; CDR3nt: TGTGCCAGCAGCCGCGGACAACTGGGGGGAGTGGAGACCCAGTACTTC
abundance: NA; j_gene: TRBJ2-7; d_gene: NA; v_gene: TRBV27; CDR3aa: CASSRLDRAYEQYF; CDR3nt: TGTGCCAGCAGCCGACTAGACCGGGCCTACGAGCAGTACTTC
abundance: NA; j_gene: TRBJ1-4; d_gene: TRBD1; v_gene: TRBV5-6; CDR3aa: CASRRTGSDEKLFF; CDR3nt: TGTGCCAGCAGACGGACAGGGTCGGACGAAAAACTGTTTTTT
abundance: few; j_gene: TRBJ2-5; d_gene: NA; v_gene: TRBV21-1; CDR3aa: CARKRRDRGLETQYF; CDR3nt: TGTGCCAGGAAACGACGGGACAGGGGTTTAGAGACCCAGTACTTC
abundance: NA; j_gene: TRBJ1-4; d_gene: NA; v_gene: TRBV24-1; CDR3aa: CATSEKEKLFF; CDR3nt: TGTGCCACCAGTGAGAAGGAAAAACTGTTTTTT
abundance: few; j_gene: TRBJ2-7; d_gene: TRBD1; v_gene: TRBV7-9; CDR3aa: CASSVGTGIYEQYF; CDR3nt: TGTGCCAGCAGCGTCGGGACAGGGATCTACGAGCAGTACTTC
abundance: NA; j_gene: TRBJ2-2; d_gene: NA; v_gene: TRBV15; CDR3aa: CATSRDQTDTGELFF; CDR3nt: TGTGCCACCAGCAGAGACCAAACAGACACCGGGGAGCTGTTTTTT
abundance: NA; j_gene: TRBJ2-1; d_gene: TRBD2; v_gene: TRBV4-1; CDR3aa: CASSQERTSENNEQFF; CDR3nt: TGCGCCAGCAGCCAAGAGCGGACTAGCGAGAACAATGAGCAGTTCTTC
abundance: once; j_gene: TRBJ2-2; d_gene: NA; v_gene: TRBV2; CDR3aa: CASSERQAGNTGELFF; CDR3nt: TGTGCCAGCAGTGAACGGCAGGCGGGGAACACCGGGGAGCTGTTTTTT
abundance: NA; j_gene: TRBJ2-6; d_gene: TRBD2; v_gene: TRBV27; CDR3aa: CASSFGLAGHSGANVLTF; CDR3nt: TGTGCCAGCAGCTTCGGACTAGCGGGTCACTCTGGGGCCAACGTCCTGACTTTC
abundance: NA; j_gene: TRBJ1-2; d_gene: NA; v_gene: TRBV19; CDR3aa: CASSIGLSGRYGYTF; CDR3nt: TGTGCCAGTAGTATCGGTCTCTCGGGGCGCTATGGCTACACCTTC
abundance: few; j_gene: TRBJ2-1; d_gene: NA; v_gene: TRBV4-2; CDR3aa: CASSQDPAGLYNEQFF; CDR3nt: TGTGCCAGCAGCCAAGATCCGGCGGGCCTCTACAATGAGCAGTTCTTC
abundance: few; j_gene: TRBJ2-1; d_gene: NA; v_gene: TRBV12-3/TRBV12-4; CDR3aa: CASKGGWNEQFF; CDR3nt: TGTGCCAGCAAGGGCGGTTGGAATGAGCAGTTCTTC
abundance: NA; j_gene: TRBJ2-5; d_gene: NA; v_gene: TRBV6-1; CDR3aa: CASSGLAHQETQYF; CDR3nt: TGTGCCAGCAGTGGGTTGGCCCACCAAGAGACCCAGTACTTC
abundance: few; j_gene: TRBJ1-2; d_gene: TRBD1; v_gene: TRBV4-3; CDR3aa: CASSQGPGGVDGYTF; CDR3nt: TGCGCCAGCAGCCAAGGACCAGGGGGAGTGGATGGCTACACCTTC
abundance: NA; j_gene: TRBJ2-2; d_gene: NA; v_gene: TRBV6-6; CDR3aa: CASRFAYTGELFF; CDR3nt: TGTGCCAGCCGGTTTGCGTACACCGGGGAGCTGTTTTTT
abundance: few; j_gene: TRBJ2-2; d_gene: NA; v_gene: TRBV4-3; CDR3aa: CASSQDGVGTGELSF; CDR3nt: TGCGCCAGCAGCCAAGATGGGGTGGGGACCGGGGAGCTGTCTTTT
abundance: NA; j_gene: TRBJ2-7; d_gene: NA; v_gene: TRBV7-2; CDR3aa: CASSLAPWTSSSYEQYF; CDR3nt: TGTGCCAGCAGCCTAGCCCCTTGGACATCTTCTTCCTACGAGCAGTACTTC
abundance: NA; j_gene: TRBJ2-2; d_gene: TRBD2; v_gene: TRBV28; CDR3aa: CASSWDYQNTGELFF; CDR3nt: TGTGCCAGCAGTTGGGACTACCAGAACACCGGGGAGCTGTTTTTT
abundance: NA; j_gene: TRBJ1-1; d_gene: NA; v_gene: TRBV21-1; CDR3aa: CASSKNSLDGHPNTEAFF; CDR3nt: TGTGCCAGCAGCAAAAATTCCCTGGATGGACACCCGAACACTGAAGCTTTCTTT
abundance: NA; j_gene: TRBJ1-2; d_gene: TRBD1; v_gene: TRBV29-1; CDR3aa: CSVELGRDRGDYGYTF; CDR3nt: TGCAGCGTTGAATTAGGCCGGGACAGGGGGGACTATGGCTACACCTTC
abundance: NA; j_gene: TRBJ2-6; d_gene: NA; v_gene: TRBV15; CDR3aa: CATSTPPASGANVLTF; CDR3nt: TGTGCCACCAGCACCCCCCCGGCCTCTGGGGCCAACGTCCTGACTTTC
abundance: NA; j_gene: TRBJ2-6; d_gene: NA; v_gene: TRBV28; CDR3aa: CASSLLSAGANVLTF; CDR3nt: TGTGCCAGCAGTTTACTATCCGCTGGGGCCAACGTCCTGACTTTC
abundance: NA; j_gene: TRBJ1-1; d_gene: TRBD1; v_gene: TRBV9; CDR3aa: CASSPRDSSLLNTEAFF; CDR3nt: TGTGCCAGCAGCCCCCGGGACAGTAGCCTCTTGAACACTGAAGCTTTCTTT
abundance: NA; j_gene: TRBJ1-2; d_gene: NA; v_gene: TRBV30; CDR3aa: CAWRGKRANYGYTF; CDR3nt: TGTGCCTGGAGGGGGAAAAGAGCTAACTATGGCTACACCTTC
abundance: few; j_gene: TRBJ1-3; d_gene: TRBD1; v_gene: TRBV4-1; CDR3aa: CASSPNNSPNRGSGNTIYF; CDR3nt: TGCGCCAGCAGCCCGAACAACAGCCCCAACAGGGGATCTGGAAACACCATATATTTT
abundance: few; j_gene: TRBJ2-1; d_gene: NA; v_gene: TRBV6-2/TRBV6-3; CDR3aa: CASWRTGRGNEQFF; CDR3nt: TGTGCCAGCTGGCGGACAGGGAGGGGGAATGAGCAGTTCTTC
abundance: few; j_gene: TRBJ2-1; d_gene: TRBD1; v_gene: TRBV11-1; CDR3aa: CASSRDRGNEQFF; CDR3nt: TGTGCCAGCAGTAGGGACAGGGGCAATGAGCAGTTCTTC
abundance: few; j_gene: TRBJ2-7; d_gene: TRBD2; v_gene: TRBV7-3; CDR3aa: CASSPVAGAYEQYF; CDR3nt: TGTGCCAGCAGCCCGGTCGCGGGGGCCTACGAGCAGTACTTC
abundance: once; j_gene: TRBJ1-1; d_gene: NA; v_gene: TRBV12-3/TRBV12-4; CDR3aa: CASLRSPGHFEAFF; CDR3nt: TGTGCCAGCCTACGAAGTCCCGGACACTTTGAAGCTTTCTTT
abundance: few; j_gene: TRBJ2-7; d_gene: NA; v_gene: TRBV4-3; CDR3aa: CASSQGPGGGRASSYEQYF; CDR3nt: TGCGCCAGCAGCCAAGGACCTGGCGGGGGCAGGGCGAGCTCCTACGAGCAGTACTTC
abundance: NA; j_gene: TRBJ1-2; d_gene: NA; v_gene: TRBV15; CDR3aa: CATSRAGRNYGYTF; CDR3nt: TGTGCCACCAGCAGAGCGGGACGAAACTATGGCTACACCTTC
abundance: NA; j_gene: TRBJ1-1; d_gene: NA; v_gene: TRBV6-5; CDR3aa: CASRHRKENTEAFF; CDR3nt: TGTGCCAGCAGACACAGGAAAGAGAACACTGAAGCTTTCTTT
abundance: NA; j_gene: TRBJ2-7; d_gene: NA; v_gene: TRBV6-2/TRBV6-3; CDR3aa: CASSSIGISEQYF; CDR3nt: TGTGCCAGCAGTTCAATTGGCATCTCCGAGCAGTACTTC
abundance: NA; j_gene: TRBJ2-6; d_gene: NA; v_gene: TRBV27; CDR3aa: CASSFFTGSGANVLTF; CDR3nt: TGTGCCAGCAGTTTTTTCACAGGCTCTGGGGCCAACGTCCTGACTTTC
abundance: once; j_gene: TRBJ2-1; d_gene: NA; v_gene: TRBV5-1; CDR3aa: CASSFPDSYNEQFF; CDR3nt: TGCGCCAGCAGCTTCCCGGACAGCTACAATGAGCAGTTCTTC